This T cell receptor (beta chain) came from a study of blood T cell repertoires in COVID-19. Looking at the study overall: The analysed material was cDNA or gDNA that came from T cells, B-cell-depleted T cells, or PBMCs.

The V gene's germline CDR1 is MNHEY and CDR2 SVGEGT. The CDR3 runs 11 residues. V was pared by 5 bases and J by 2 bases, with 4 bases between. Per the study methods: By means of reference gene primer amplification, nucleated cell counts were estimated. The method was immunoSEQ multiplex PCR; TCRdb's version includes in-frame clones alone and lacks a portion of them. That table is the source of V, J and clone size, and D and trimming were worked out from the DNA. Of around 200,000 clones detected, about 80% appear once; the ten largest clones hold around 4.4%. The rearrangement uses TRBV6-2 or TRBV6-3 and TRBJ2-7; D uncertain. The clonotype was recovered from a man in his fifties with active or convalescent COVID-19. Sequences were obtained from peripheral blood. CDR3 amino acids: CASSPAYEQYF. Written as DNA, the CDR3 is TGTGCCAGCAGTCCCGCCTACGAGCAGTACTTC.